This note documents a single T cell receptor beta chain sequence. Its antigen remains unidentified. These data come from a study of cytomegalovirus exposure and HLA in healthy donors. The study's findings and limits: A later analysis reportedly found fewer N-insertions in an Asian-associated ancestry cluster than the roughly 730-donor mean.

The germline V gene has CDR1 SGHVS and CDR2 FNYEAQ. J gave up 6 bases and V 5 bases, and 5 bases lay outside the gene matches. The CDR3 has 14 residues. The PCR made use of 60 Vbeta and 13 Jbeta primers. The assay was immunoSEQ multiplex PCR, and TCRdb's table has in-frame clones only and misses some. The repertoire holds around 130,000 clones, with around 70% as singletons. The chain is built from TRBV7-6 and TRBJ2-3, with 10 positions matching TRBD2. The sequence derives from a middle-aged man in good health and CMV-seropositive. The sample comprised PBMCs. Here the CDR3 reads CASSPGLATDTQYF. The CDR3 nucleotides read TGTGCCAGCAGCCCGGGACTAGCGACCGATACGCAGTATTTT.